This TCR beta chain came from a study of blood T cell repertoires in COVID-19 (dated by TCRdb to the early 2020s). Regarding the complete study: Samples covering the acute and convalescent phases of COVID-19 were provided by collaborators in the United States, Italy and Spain. The prospective study material was composed of cDNA or gDNA derived from T cells, B-cell-depleted T cells, or PBMCs. Where HLA class I and class II types were available, the types were taken from metadata supplied by the sample provider, not from assay-based typing. The sample metadata nearly always contained a de-identified subject ID, COVID-19 status, age in years and sex. Deeply sampled blood TCRbeta repertoires from subjects exposed to, actively infected with, or recovered from COVID-19 were included in the dataset. The repertoires were released in a freely available public database intended as a resource for research on the immune response to SARS-CoV-2. The samples were drawn from two sources: the first 160 participants of the ongoing ImmuneRACE study, and 1,200 or so subjects contributed by 6 global collaborators.

Each collaborating institution followed its own protocols to collect whole blood in K2EDTA tubes. For TCRbeta analysis, collaborator samples were shipped as frozen whole blood, as isolated PBMCs, or as DNA extracted from either sample type. Study-wide conclusions, independent of this receptor: How much clinical and demographic metadata was included differed by source and by participant, and the metadata was provided uncurated.

V and J are trimmed by 2 bases and 4 bases, and the gene matches miss 3 bases of the junction. CDR1 and CDR2, looked up from the germline V gene, are SGDLS and YYNGEE. The CDR3 sequence holds 14 residues, the cysteine and phenylalanine included. Only the CDR3 portion is preserved as DNA: 42 bases, with reading frame beginning at the first base. TCRbeta CDR3 regions were amplified from genomic DNA using the immunoSEQ Assay, a bias-controlled multiplex PCR. Processing in the source paper ran as follows. The number of nucleated cells in each sample was estimated by amplification of reference gene primers within the assay. Sequence reads were collapsed and filtered to measure the absolute abundance of every unique TCRbeta CDR3 rearrangement. For each sample, productive Simpson clonality was calculated by taking the square root of Simpson's diversity index across productive rearrangements. In TCRdb, the immuneACCESS table is reduced to in-frame sequences with V and J assigned. These tables do not hold every clone; where another copy was compared, an unresolved V gene accounts for under half, and the others remain unexplained. V, J and clone size reflect that table, while D and trimming were determined from the DNA. For this sample there are roughly 140,000 clones; roughly nine tenths appear just once. The biggest ten clones account for 3% of the sample.

In its sample, this clone was seen once. Its antigen remains unidentified. The sample holds no much larger clone one base away, and base qualities are not on file. This TCR was recovered from a woman aged 55-70 years with active COVID-19. The sequenced sample consisted of peripheral blood. Recombination connected TRBV9 to TRBJ1-3; 7 bases in the junction line up with TRBD1. DNA sequence: TGTGCCAGCAGCGTGGGGGACAGCGGAAACACCATATATTTT. It translates as CASSVGDSGNTIYF.